What follows are 32 T cell receptor beta chains derived from one specimen sequenced in a study of blood T cell repertoires in COVID-19. Libraries were prepared by immunoSEQ multiplex PCR; TCRdb keeps only in-frame clonotypes and omits some of them. This table holds approximately 500,000 clones, roughly 85% found once. The sequenced sample consisted of peripheral blood. The receptors were sampled from a human donor in a cohort sampled during active COVID-19.

V usage is TRBV27 and J usage is TRBJ1-6; D is ambiguous. V was cut by 5 bases and J by 7 bases, with 18 bases left in between. The CDR3 length is 16 residues. Germline CDR1 is MNHEY and CDR2 is SMNVEV (reference sequence). As DNA, the CDR3 is TGTGCCAGCAGTACAACGGGGAGCCCGGGGAATTCACCCCTCCACTTT. It translates to CASSTTGSPGNSPLHF.

The J gene is TRBJ1-1, the V gene TRBV29-1; weak D call: TRBD1 (6 bases). The CDR3 has 13 residues. V dropped 3 bases and J dropped 6 bases, with 14 bases sitting between them. CDR1 and CDR2 from the germline V gene are SQVTM and ANQGSEA. CDR3 in amino acids: CSVDKQGVAEAFF. CDR3 in DNA: TGCAGCGTTGACAAACAGGGAGTCGCTGAAGCTTTCTTT.

This clone has only a few counts. V gene TRBV19 combines with J gene TRBJ2-2; 9 nucleotides align to TRBD1. This CDR3 is 13 amino acids long. Germline trimming cut 10 bases from V and 4 bases from J; bases unmatched to any gene: 4. Germline CDR1 and CDR2: LNHDA and SQIVND (reference sequence). The CDR3 sequence is CATSDRGTGELFF. The CDR3 DNA reads as TGTGCCACCTCGGACAGGGGCACCGGGGAGCTGTTTTTT.

The genes are TRBV19 and TRBJ2-3, with D unresolved. V was clipped by 1 base and J by 2 bases, with 10 bases between them. CDR1 LNHDA and CDR2 SQIVND come from the germline V gene (reference sequence). The CDR3 is made up of 15 amino acids. In DNA form, the CDR3 reads TGTGCCAGTAGTATAGGGGCCCTACACACAGATACGCAGTATTTT. Residues: CASSIGALHTDTQYF.

This clone was found a few times. The chain uses TRBV6-1 and TRBJ2-7; TRBD1 is a possible D gene (5 bases). The CDR3 is 15 residues long. Germline V CDR1 and CDR2: MNHNS, SASEGT. V dropped 1 base and J dropped 4 bases, with 14 bases sitting between them. CDR3 amino acids: CASSEGAGLGYEQYF. As DNA, the CDR3 is TGTGCCAGCAGTGAAGGGGCAGGGCTAGGGTACGAGCAGTACTTC.

The V and J genes are TRBV12-3 or TRBV12-4 and TRBJ2-1; 7 bases match TRBD2. The trim removed 2 bases at V and 10 bases at J, leaving 2 bases unmatched. The CDR3 consists of 12 residues. CDR3 in DNA: TGTGCCAGCAGTTTAAGGGGACTAGAGCAGTTCTTC. This encodes CASSLRGLEQFF.

This clone was recorded only once. The chain employs TRBV3-1 (or the pseudogene TRBV3-2) and TRBJ2-3, with 11 bases that match TRBD2. The CDR3 is made up of 15 amino acids. V dropped 9 bases and J dropped 3; count of bases not matched to a gene: 8. The germline V gene encodes CDR1 LGHDT and CDR2 YNNKEL (reference sequence). This CDR3 reads CASSGLAGVTDTQYF. The DNA of the CDR3 is TGTGCCAGTTCAGGACTAGCGGGTGTAACAGATACGCAGTATTTT.

V gene TRBV9 combines with J gene TRBJ1-3; 9 positions match TRBD1. In germline, CDR1 is SGDLS, CDR2 YYNGEE. J gave up 4 bases and V 4 bases, and 24 bases lay outside the gene matches. The CDR3 has 21 amino acids. Written as DNA, the CDR3 is TGTGCCAGCAGCCCCAGTCGGAGGGGGACAGGGCTACAGGAATCAGGAAACACCATATATTTT. The encoded protein is CASSPSRRGTGLQESGNTIYF.

V is TRBV19 and J is TRBJ1-1, with 8 bases aligning to TRBD1. The junction had 11 bases not matched to a gene; V was cut back by 7 bases and J by 1 base. Germline values: CDR1 LNHDA, CDR2 SQIVND (reference sequence). The CDR3 has 16 amino acids. The CDR3 DNA reads TGTGCCAGTAACATGGACAGGGCGGTGGAGAACACTGAAGCTTTCTTT. Protein product: CASNMDRAVENTEAFF.

The rearrangement joins TRBV7-2 to TRBJ2-2; no reliable D call. Trimming left V 1 base short and J 3 bases short, with 9 bases between. The CDR3 has 15 residues. Germline loops: CDR1 SGHTA, CDR2 FQGNSA. CDR3 sequence reads: CASSLGGSDTGELFF. The DNA for the CDR3 is TGTGCCAGCAGCTTAGGAGGATCAGACACCGGGGAGCTGTTTTTT.

The chain is built from TRBV28 and TRBJ2-2; D is ambiguous. V lost 7 bases and J 1 base, leaving 10 bases between the germline ends. The CDR3 is 14 residues long. CDR1 and CDR2 (germline): MDHEN, SYDVKM. For the CDR3, the DNA is TGTGCCAGCACCGGCGACAAGAACACCGGGGAGCTGTTTTTT. Translating gives CASTGDKNTGELFF. Together with reference TRBV28 and TRBJ2-2, the CDR3 gives the full variable domain: DVKVTQSSRYLVKRTGEKVFLECVQDMDHENMFWYRQDPGLGLRLIYFSYDVKMKEKGDIPEGYSVSREKKERFSLILESASTNQTSMYLCASTGDKNTGELFFGEGSRLTVL.

V usage is TRBV7-9 and J usage is TRBJ1-6; D uncertain. V lost 5 bases and J lost 18, with 14 bases in between. The CDR3 has 11 amino acids. Germline-derived CDR1 and CDR2 are SEHNR and FQNEAQ (reference sequence). The CDR3 is CASSPGYTYHF. Written as DNA, the CDR3 is TGTGCCAGCAGCCCCGGGTATACTTACCACTTT.

This chain links TRBV30 with TRBJ2-7, with D tentatively TRBD1 (6 bases). In germline, CDR1 is GTSNPN, CDR2 SVGIG (reference sequence). The CDR3 sequence is 14 residues long. Trimming pared 0 bases from V and 6 bases from J, leaving 15 bases between. CDR3 region: CAWSVRRGRTEQYF. The CDR3 DNA reads TGTGCCTGGAGTGTACGCAGGGGAAGGACCGAGCAGTACTTC. The complete variable domain, with remaining parts taken from reference TRBV30 and TRBJ2-7, reads SQTIHQWPATLVQPVGSPLSLECTVEGTSNPNLYWYRQAAGRGLQLLFYSVGIGQISSEVPQNLSASRPQDRQFILSSKKLLLSDSGFYLCAWSVRRGRTEQYFGPGTRLTVT.

The chain is built from TRBV9 and TRBJ2-7; D may be TRBD2 (6 bases). Per the germline V gene, CDR1 is SGDLS and CDR2 is YYNGEE. The CDR3 runs to 14 residues. Trimming cost V 3 bases and J 4 bases, with 14 bases left between them. The CDR3 DNA follows: TGTGCCAGCAGCGCAGGGACTCCGCTGTACGAGCAGTACTTC. Its protein product is CASSAGTPLYEQYF.

The chain carries TRBV15 and TRBJ1-1, with 7 bases matching TRBD1. V shed 0 bases and J 1 base; nucleotides not matched to a gene: 8. The CDR3 loop spans 17 amino acids. The germline V gene has CDR1 LNHNV and CDR2 YYDKDF (reference sequence). The CDR3, as DNA: TGTGCCACCAGCAGAGACCGCAGGGGGAGCGGGAACACTGAAGCTTTCTTT. This sequence encodes CATSRDRRGSGNTEAFF.

The chain employs TRBV19 and TRBJ2-7; D unclear. The CDR3 runs 13 residues. Germline values: CDR1 LNHDA, CDR2 SQIVND (reference sequence). Trimming left V 6 bases short and J 3 bases short, with 12 bases between. The CDR3 reads CASSRSLYYEQYF. The CDR3 DNA reads TGTGCCAGTAGCAGGTCCCTATACTACGAGCAGTACTTC. Drawing the rest from reference TRBV19 and TRBJ2-7, the complete variable domain is DGGITQSPKYLFRKEGQNVTLSCEQNLNHDAMYWYRQDPGQGLRLIYYSQIVNDFQKGDIAEGYSVSREKKESFPLTVTSAQKNPTAFYLCASSRSLYYEQYFGPGTRLTVT.

V and J are TRBV10-1 and TRBJ2-5; maybe TRBD1 (6 bases). The length of the CDR3 is 13 residues. Germline assignment: CDR1 WNHNN and CDR2 SYGVQD (reference sequence). The V end was cut by 6 bases, the J end by 1 base, with 9 bases between. The CDR3 is CASSRDTQETQYF. The CDR3 DNA reads as TGCGCCAGCAGCCGGGACACCCAAGAGACCCAGTACTTC.

This chain uses TRBV27 with TRBJ2-7; TRBD2 matches 12 bases. The junction had 15 bases not matched to a gene; V was cut back by 6 bases and J by 3 bases. Looked up from germline, CDR1 is MNHEY and CDR2 is SMNVEV (reference sequence). The CDR3 consists of 18 residues. For the CDR3, the DNA is TGTGCCAGCAGACCTTCGCTAGCGGGAGGGAGGCACCACTACGAGCAGTACTTC. Protein: CASRPSLAGGRHHYEQYF.

The chain uses TRBV19 and TRBJ1-6, with D unclear. This CDR3 comprises 14 residues. Trimming took 3 bases from V and 7 from J, leaving 10 bases between them. The germline V gene encodes CDR1 LNHDA and CDR2 SQIVND (reference sequence). This CDR3 is CASSMGGINSPLHF. CDR3 DNA: TGTGCCAGTAGTATGGGAGGGATAAATTCACCCCTCCACTTT.

V usage is TRBV3-1 (or the pseudogene TRBV3-2) and J usage is TRBJ2-7, with D unresolved. This CDR3 has 14 residues. The V gene lost 1 base and the J gene lost 3 bases, with 10 bases spanning the gap. Germline assignment: CDR1 LGHDT and CDR2 YNNKEL (reference sequence). In DNA, the CDR3 is TGTGCCAGCAGCCAAGGCCTAGTCCTCTACGAGCAGTACTTC. Protein sequence: CASSQGLVLYEQYF.

The CDR3 region is CASSIDFPNGGYTF. For the CDR3, the DNA is TGTGCCAGTAGTATAGATTTTCCGAATGGCGGCTACACCTTC. The rearrangement uses TRBV19 and TRBJ1-2, with D unclear. The ends were cut back, 0 bases at V and 8 bases at J, with 13 bases in the middle. Germline CDR1 reads LNHDA; CDR2 reads SQIVND (reference sequence). The CDR3 loop spans 14 amino acids.

V usage is TRBV5-8 and J usage is TRBJ2-3; 8 bases map to TRBD2. The CDR3 runs 16 residues. The J segment lost 2 bases and the V segment lost 5 bases, leaving 10 bases of the junction unmatched. CDR1 and CDR2 (germline): SGHTS, YDEGEE. The CDR3 region has the DNA TGTGCCAGCAGTTTGATGACTAGCGACTACACAGATACGCAGTATTTT. This gives the protein CASSLMTSDYTDTQYF. Complete variable domain (other parts from reference TRBV5-8 and TRBJ2-3): EAGVTQSPTHLIKTRGQQATLRCSPISGHTSVYWYQQALGLGLQFLLWYDEGEERNRGNFPPRFSGRQFPNYSSELNVNALELEDSALYLCASSLMTSDYTDTQYFGPGTRLTVL.

V is TRBV7-9 and J is TRBJ1-3; no clear D gene. The ends were cut back, 1 base at V and 0 bases at J, with 7 bases in the middle. The CDR3 loop spans 15 amino acids. Germline V lookup: CDR1 SEHNR, CDR2 FQNEAQ (reference sequence). The CDR3 loop is CASSLGGVSGNTIYF. CDR3 in DNA: TGTGCCAGCAGCTTAGGGGGAGTCTCTGGAAACACCATATATTTT.

The chain recombines TRBV5-1 with TRBJ2-1; 12 nucleotides match TRBD1. Germline V gene sequence: CDR1 SGHRS, CDR2 YFSETQ. CDR3 length: 16 amino acids. The trim removed 2 bases at V and 5 bases at J, leaving 5 bases unmatched. For the CDR3, the DNA is TGCGCCAGCAGCTTACCCGGGACAGGGGGCCACAATGAGCAGTTCTTC. This gives the protein CASSLPGTGGHNEQFF.

V gene TRBV6-5 combines with J gene TRBJ1-4; 7 bases line up with TRBD1. Germline V gene data show CDR1 as MNHEY and CDR2 as SVGAGI. The CDR3 sequence is 14 residues long. Trimming took 6 bases from V and 7 from J; bases not matched to a gene: 8. The CDR3 loop reads CASRPQGVGEKLFF. In DNA, the CDR3 is TGTGCCAGCAGGCCCCAGGGGGTGGGTGAAAAACTGTTTTTT.

The rearrangement joins TRBV6-1 to TRBJ1-5, with 8 nucleotides matching TRBD1. Germline CDR1 and CDR2: MNHNS and SASEGT. This CDR3 is built from 16 residues. V lost 4 bases to trimming and J lost 2 bases; unmatched junction nucleotides: 7. The CDR3 sequence is CASSADRGGGNQPQHF. CDR3 in DNA: TGTGCCAGCAGTGCCGACAGGGGTGGAGGCAATCAGCCCCAGCATTTT.

The chain couples TRBV7-9 to TRBJ2-2, with D possibly matching TRBD2 (5 bases). The V end was cut by 2 bases, the J end by 5 bases, with 12 bases between. CDR1 and CDR2 (germline): SEHNR, FQNEAQ (reference sequence). The CDR3 extends over 15 amino acids. DNA of the CDR3: TGTGCCAGCAGCTTACGGGAACATCTTACCGGGGAGCTGTTTTTT. It codes for CASSLREHLTGELFF.

CDR3 DNA: TGTGCCAGCAGTTCGCGACTAGCGGGGGGAGACAATGAGCAGTTCTTC. Its translation is CASSSRLAGGDNEQFF. The rearrangement joins TRBV6-2 or TRBV6-3 to TRBJ2-1; TRBD2 aligns across 13 bases. The ends lost 4 bases at V and 5 bases at J; junction bases unmatched: 5. This CDR3 region has 16 residues. Germline CDR1 is MNHEY and CDR2 is SVGEGT.

Only one count was recorded for this clone. This rearrangement joins TRBV28 to TRBJ2-5; tentative D call: TRBD1 (6 bases). CDR1 is MDHEN, CDR2 SYDVKM, per germline. The CDR3 spans 17 residues. V lost 6 bases and J 5 bases, leaving 25 bases between the germline ends. In DNA, the CDR3 is TGTGCCAGCAGCCTCCGACGCCGGGACATTCCTTTTGAGACCCAGTACTTC. Translated, it gives CASSLRRRDIPFETQYF.

This clone was seen only once. The chain couples TRBV10-3 to TRBJ2-5, with 13 bases fitting TRBD2. J was trimmed by 3 bases and V by 2 bases; bases with no gene match: 3. This CDR3 region has 16 residues. The germline V gene has CDR1 ENHRY and CDR2 SYGVKD. The CDR3, as DNA: TGTGCCATCAGTGAGGGGACTAGCGGGGCCGAAGAGACCCAGTACTTC. Amino acid sequence: CAISEGTSGAEETQYF.

Here the CDR3 DNA reads TGCGCCAGCAGCTTGGGGTGGTCTAGCGGGAGGGCCGGCAATGAGCAGTTCTTC. Amino acids: CASSLGWSSGRAGNEQFF. This rearrangement joins TRBV5-1 to TRBJ2-1, with 12 bases fitting TRBD2. J was trimmed by 6 bases and V by 0 bases; bases with no gene match: 10. CDR1 SGHRS and CDR2 YFSETQ come from the germline V gene. The length of the CDR3 is 18 residues.

The rearrangement joins TRBV3-1 (or the pseudogene TRBV3-2) to TRBJ2-7; 8 nucleotides line up with TRBD1. Looked up from germline, CDR1 is LGHDT and CDR2 is YNNKEL (reference sequence). The V and J ends lost 4 bases and 7 bases, in that order; junction bases with no gene match: 6. The CDR3 has 13 amino acids. The CDR3 region is CASSRTGSGEQYF. CDR3 coding DNA: TGTGCCAGCAGCCGGACAGGGAGCGGGGAGCAGTACTTC.